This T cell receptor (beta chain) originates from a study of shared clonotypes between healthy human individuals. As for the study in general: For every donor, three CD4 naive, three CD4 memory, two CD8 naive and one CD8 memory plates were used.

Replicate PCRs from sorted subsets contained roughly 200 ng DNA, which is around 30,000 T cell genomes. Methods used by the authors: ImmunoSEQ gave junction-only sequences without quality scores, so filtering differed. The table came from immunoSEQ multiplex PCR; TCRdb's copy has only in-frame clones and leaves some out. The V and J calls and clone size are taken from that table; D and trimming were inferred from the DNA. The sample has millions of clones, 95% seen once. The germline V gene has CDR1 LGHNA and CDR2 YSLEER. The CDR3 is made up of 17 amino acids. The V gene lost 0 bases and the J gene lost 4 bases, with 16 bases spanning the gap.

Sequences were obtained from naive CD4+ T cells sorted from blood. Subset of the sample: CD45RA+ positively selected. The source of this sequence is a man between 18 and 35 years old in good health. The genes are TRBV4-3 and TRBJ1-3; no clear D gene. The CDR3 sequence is CASSQDLGQKFGNTIYF. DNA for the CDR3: TGCGCCAGCAGCCAAGATCTAGGGCAGAAGTTCGGAAACACCATATATTTT.